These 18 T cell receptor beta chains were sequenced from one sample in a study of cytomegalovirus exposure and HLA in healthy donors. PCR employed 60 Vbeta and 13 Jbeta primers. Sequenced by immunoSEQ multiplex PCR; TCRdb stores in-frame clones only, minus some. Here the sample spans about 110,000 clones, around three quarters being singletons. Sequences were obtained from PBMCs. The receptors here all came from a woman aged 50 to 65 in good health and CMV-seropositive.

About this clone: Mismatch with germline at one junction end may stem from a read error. The CDR3 DNA follows: TGTTCCAGCAGCCCCGGGGGGAATGGCTACACCTTC. Translating gives CSSSPGGNGYTF. The genes are TRBV7-9 and TRBJ1-2, with D maybe TRBD1 (5 bases). The CDR3 runs to 12 residues. Germline V gives CDR1 SEHNR, CDR2 FQNEAQ (reference sequence).

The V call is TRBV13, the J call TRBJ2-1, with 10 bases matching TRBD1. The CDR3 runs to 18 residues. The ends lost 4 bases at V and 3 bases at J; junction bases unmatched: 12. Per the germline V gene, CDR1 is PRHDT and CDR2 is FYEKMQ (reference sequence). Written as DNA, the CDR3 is TGTGCCAGCAGCTCTTCCACCTTCGGGACAGGGGTCTACAATGAGCAGTTCTTC. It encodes CASSSSTFGTGVYNEQFF.

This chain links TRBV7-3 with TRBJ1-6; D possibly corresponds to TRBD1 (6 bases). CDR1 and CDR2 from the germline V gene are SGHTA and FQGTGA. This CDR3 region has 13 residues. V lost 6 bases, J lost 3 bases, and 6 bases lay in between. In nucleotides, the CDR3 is TGTGCCAGCAGGGACAGCTATAATTCACCCCTCCACTTT. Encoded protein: CASRDSYNSPLHF. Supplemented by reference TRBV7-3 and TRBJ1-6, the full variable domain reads GAGVSQTPSNKVTEKGKYVELRCDPISGHTALYWYRQSLGQGPEFLIYFQGTGAADDSGLPNDRFFAVRPEGSVSTLKIQRTERGDSAVYLCASRDSYNSPLHFGNGTRLTVT.

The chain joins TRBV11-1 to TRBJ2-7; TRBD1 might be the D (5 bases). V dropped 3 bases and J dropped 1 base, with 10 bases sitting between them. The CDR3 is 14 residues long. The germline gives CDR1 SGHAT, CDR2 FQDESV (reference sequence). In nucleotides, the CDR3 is TGTGCCAGCAGCTTGGGGCCGTTGTCCTACGAGCAGTACTTC. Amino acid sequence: CASSLGPLSYEQYF. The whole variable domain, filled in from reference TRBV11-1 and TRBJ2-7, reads EAEVAQSPRYKITEKSQAVAFWCDPISGHATLYWYRQILGQGPELLVQFQDESVVDDSQLPKDRFSAERLKGVDSTLKIQPAELGDSAMYLCASSLGPLSYEQYFGPGTRLTVT.

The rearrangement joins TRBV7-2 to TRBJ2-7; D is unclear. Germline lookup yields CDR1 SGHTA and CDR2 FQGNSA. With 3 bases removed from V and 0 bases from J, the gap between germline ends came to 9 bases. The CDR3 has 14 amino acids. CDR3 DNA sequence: TGTGCCAGCAGCTTTACACCAATCTCCTACGAGCAGTACTTC. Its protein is CASSFTPISYEQYF. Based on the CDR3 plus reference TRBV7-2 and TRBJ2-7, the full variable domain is GAGVSQSPSNKVTEKGKDVELRCDPISGHTALYWYRQSLGQGLEFLIYFQGNSAPDKSGLPSDRFSAERTGGSVSTLTIQRTQQEDSAVYLCASSFTPISYEQYFGPGTRLTVT.

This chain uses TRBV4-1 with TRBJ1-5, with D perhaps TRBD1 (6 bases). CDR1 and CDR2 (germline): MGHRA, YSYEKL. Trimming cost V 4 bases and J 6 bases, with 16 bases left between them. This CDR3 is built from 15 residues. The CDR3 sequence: CASSPLPRGGQPQHF. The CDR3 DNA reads TGCGCCAGCAGCCCGCTACCCCGAGGGGGTCAGCCCCAGCATTTT.

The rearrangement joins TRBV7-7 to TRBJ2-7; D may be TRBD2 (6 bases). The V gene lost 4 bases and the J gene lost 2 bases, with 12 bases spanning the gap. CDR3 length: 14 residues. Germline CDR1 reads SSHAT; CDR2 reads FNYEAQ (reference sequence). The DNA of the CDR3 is TGTGCCAGCAGCTCAGGAGGGGCCGCCTACGAGCAGTACTTC. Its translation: CASSSGGAAYEQYF.

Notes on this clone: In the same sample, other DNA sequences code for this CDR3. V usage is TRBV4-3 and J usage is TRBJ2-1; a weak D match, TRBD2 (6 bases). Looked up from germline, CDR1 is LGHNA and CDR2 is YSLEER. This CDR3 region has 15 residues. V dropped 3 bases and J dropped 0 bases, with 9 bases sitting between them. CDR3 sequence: CASSQLASSYNEQFF. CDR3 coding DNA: TGCGCCAGCAGCCAGCTAGCGAGCTCCTACAATGAGCAGTTCTTC.

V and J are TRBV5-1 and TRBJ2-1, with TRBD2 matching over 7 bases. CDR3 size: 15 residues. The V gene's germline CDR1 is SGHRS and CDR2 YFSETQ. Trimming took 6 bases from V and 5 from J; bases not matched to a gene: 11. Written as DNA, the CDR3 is TGCGCCAGCACCATGGGACTATGGGTTAACAATGAGCAGTTCTTC. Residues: CASTMGLWVNNEQFF.

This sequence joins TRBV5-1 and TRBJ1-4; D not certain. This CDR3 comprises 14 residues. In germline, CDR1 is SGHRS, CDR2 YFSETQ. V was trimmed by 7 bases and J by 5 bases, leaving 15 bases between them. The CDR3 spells CASRRTSGNEKLFF. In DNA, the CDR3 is TGCGCCAGCCGAAGGACTTCCGGGAATGAAAAACTGTTTTTT.

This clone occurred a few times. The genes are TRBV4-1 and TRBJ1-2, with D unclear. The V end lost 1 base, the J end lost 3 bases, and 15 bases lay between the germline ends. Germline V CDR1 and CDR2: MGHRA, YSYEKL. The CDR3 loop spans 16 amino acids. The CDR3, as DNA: TGCGCCAGCAGCCAAGTCCCCTGGTCCGGGGACTATGGCTACACCTTC. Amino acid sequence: CASSQVPWSGDYGYTF.

CDR3 DNA: TGTGCCATCAGTGAGTCGATTCCGGACAGGGGGCGCGGGTGGGCTAGAACCGGGGAGCTGTTTTTT. Protein sequence: CAISESIPDRGRGWARTGELFF. The chain carries TRBV10-3 and TRBJ2-2; 11 bases match TRBD1. With 0 bases clipped from V and 5 bases from J, the junction kept 20 bases outside the gene matches. In germline, CDR1 is ENHRY, CDR2 SYGVKD. This CDR3 spans 22 amino acids.

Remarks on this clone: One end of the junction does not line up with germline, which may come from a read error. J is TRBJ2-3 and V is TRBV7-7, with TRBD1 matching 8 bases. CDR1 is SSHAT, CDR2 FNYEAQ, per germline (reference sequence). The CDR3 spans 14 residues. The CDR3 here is CASSNLGQGDTQYF. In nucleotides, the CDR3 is TGTGCTAGCAGCAACCTAGGACAGGGAGATACGCAGTATTTT.

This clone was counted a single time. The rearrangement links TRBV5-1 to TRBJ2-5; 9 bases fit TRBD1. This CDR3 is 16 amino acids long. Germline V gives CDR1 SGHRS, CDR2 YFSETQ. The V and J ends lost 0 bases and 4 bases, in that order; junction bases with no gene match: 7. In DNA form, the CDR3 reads TGCGCCAGCAGCTTGGCACAGGGGGCGCTGGGAGAGACCCAGTACTTC. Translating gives CASSLAQGALGETQYF.

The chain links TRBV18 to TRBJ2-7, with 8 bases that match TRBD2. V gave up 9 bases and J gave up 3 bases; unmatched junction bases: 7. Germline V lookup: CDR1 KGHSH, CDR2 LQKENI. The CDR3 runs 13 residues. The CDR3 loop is CASSSGSSYEQYF. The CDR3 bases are TGTGCCAGTTCCAGCGGGAGTAGCTACGAGCAGTACTTC. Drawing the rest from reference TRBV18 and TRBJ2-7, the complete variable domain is NAGVMQNPRHLVRRRGQEARLRCSPMKGHSHVYWYRQLPEEGLKFMVYLQKENIIDESGMPKERFSAEFPKEGPSILRIQQVVRGDSAAYFCASSSGSSYEQYFGPGTRLTVT.

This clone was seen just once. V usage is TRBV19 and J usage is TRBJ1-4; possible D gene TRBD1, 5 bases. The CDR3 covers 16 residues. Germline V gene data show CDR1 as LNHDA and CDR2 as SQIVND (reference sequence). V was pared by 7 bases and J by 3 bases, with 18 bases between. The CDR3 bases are TGTGCCAGTAACCTCCCTAGGCAGGGTCCTAATGAAAAACTGTTTTTT. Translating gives CASNLPRQGPNEKLFF. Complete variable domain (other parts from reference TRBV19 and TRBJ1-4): DGGITQSPKYLFRKEGQNVTLSCEQNLNHDAMYWYRQDPGQGLRLIYYSQIVNDFQKGDIAEGYSVSREKKESFPLTVTSAQKNPTAFYLCASNLPRQGPNEKLFFGSGTQLSVL.

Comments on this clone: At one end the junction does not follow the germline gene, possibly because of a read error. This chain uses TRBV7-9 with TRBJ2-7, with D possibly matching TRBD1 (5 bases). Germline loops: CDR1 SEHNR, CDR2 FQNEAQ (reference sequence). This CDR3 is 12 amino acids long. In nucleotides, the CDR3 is TGTTCCAGCAGCAACCAGGGCTACGAGCAGTACTTC. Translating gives CSSSNQGYEQYF.

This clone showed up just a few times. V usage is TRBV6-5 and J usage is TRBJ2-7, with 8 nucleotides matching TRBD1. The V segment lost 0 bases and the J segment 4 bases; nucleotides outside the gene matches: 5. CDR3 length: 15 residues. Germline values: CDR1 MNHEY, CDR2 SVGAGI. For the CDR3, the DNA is TGTGCCAGCAGTTACTCGCGACAGGGGTCTTACGAGCAGTACTTC. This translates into CASSYSRQGSYEQYF.